These 2 T cell receptor beta chains were all obtained from the same sample, sequenced in a study of blood T cell repertoires in COVID-19. Some clones are missing from TCRdb's copy, which holds only in-frame ones; the method was immunoSEQ multiplex PCR. This table has approximately 99,000 clones, approximately 86% appearing once. Material: peripheral blood. These receptors were collected from a woman aged 55-70 years in a cohort sampled during active or convalescent COVID-19.

The chain employs TRBV27 and TRBJ2-1; 12 nucleotides agree with TRBD2. The CDR3 covers 16 residues. The germline V gene has CDR1 MNHEY and CDR2 SMNVEV (reference sequence). Trimming at V came to 3 bases and at J to 7 bases, leaving 7 bases not matched to a gene. The CDR3 region is CASSFPLAGGRNEQFF. The CDR3 coding sequence is TGTGCCAGCAGTTTCCCTCTAGCGGGAGGGAGGAATGAGCAGTTCTTC.

This sequence joins TRBV4-1 and TRBJ2-1; TRBD2 matches at 11 bases. V was clipped by 2 bases and J by 6 bases; unmatched bases: 6. CDR1 and CDR2 from the germline V gene are MGHRA and YSYEKL. The CDR3 spans 16 residues. The CDR3 DNA sequence: TGCGCCAGCAGCCAAAAAGGGACTAGCGGTTCCAATGAGCAGTTCTTC. This codes for CASSQKGTSGSNEQFF.